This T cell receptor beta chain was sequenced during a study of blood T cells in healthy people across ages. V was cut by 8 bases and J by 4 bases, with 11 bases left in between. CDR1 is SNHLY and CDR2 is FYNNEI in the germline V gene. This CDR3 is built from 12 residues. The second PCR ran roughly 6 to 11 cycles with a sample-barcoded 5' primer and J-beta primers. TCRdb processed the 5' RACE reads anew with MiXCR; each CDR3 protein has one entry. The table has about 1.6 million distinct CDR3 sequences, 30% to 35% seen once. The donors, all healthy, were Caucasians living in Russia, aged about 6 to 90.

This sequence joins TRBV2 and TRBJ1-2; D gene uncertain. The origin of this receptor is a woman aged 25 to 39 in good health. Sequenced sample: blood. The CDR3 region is CASSKELYGYTF. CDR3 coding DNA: TGTGCCAGCTCAAAGGAACTCTATGGCTACACCTTC.